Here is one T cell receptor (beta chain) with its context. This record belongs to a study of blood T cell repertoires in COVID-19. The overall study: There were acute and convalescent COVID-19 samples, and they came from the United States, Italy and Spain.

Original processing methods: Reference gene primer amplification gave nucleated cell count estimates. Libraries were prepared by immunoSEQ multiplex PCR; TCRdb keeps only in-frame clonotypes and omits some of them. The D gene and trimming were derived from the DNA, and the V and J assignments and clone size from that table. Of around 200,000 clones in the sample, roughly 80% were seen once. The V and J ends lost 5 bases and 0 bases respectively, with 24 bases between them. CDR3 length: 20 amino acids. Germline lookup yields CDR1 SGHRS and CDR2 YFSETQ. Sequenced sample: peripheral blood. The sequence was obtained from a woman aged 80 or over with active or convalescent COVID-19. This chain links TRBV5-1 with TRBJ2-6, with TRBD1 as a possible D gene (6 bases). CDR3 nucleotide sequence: TGCGCCAGCAGTGGACGGACTGTCCTTTTAGGGGGCTCTGGGGCCAACGTCCTGACTTTC. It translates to CASSGRTVLLGGSGANVLTF.